This T cell receptor (beta chain) was documented in a study of cytomegalovirus exposure and HLA in healthy donors. The overall study: An earlier analysis found some 100 million unique TCR beta sequences from 150 million to 200 million T cells. Study-wide points: A later analysis found TCR association rates differed by HLA locus, highest for DRB1 and lowest for HLA-C. As a later analysis showed, several of the most significant clusters appeared to be linked to common viral pathogens.

Although they were nominally healthy when sampled, donors likely had unrecorded immune exposures. With 60 Vbeta and 13 Jbeta primers, the PCR was carried out. Clones were read by immunoSEQ multiplex PCR, and TCRdb kept only the in-frame ones, dropping some. In the table there are about 65,000 clones, more than 75% of which are singletons. This clone has a single count. Its specificity is not known. The CDR3 is made up of 23 amino acids. Germline V gene sequence: CDR1 MDHEN, CDR2 SYDVKM. Trimming shortened V by 5 bases and J by 2 bases, and 40 bases separated the two germline ends. The clonotype comes from a girl aged 5 to 17 in good health and CMV-seropositive. This sequence joins TRBV28 and TRBJ2-7; the D gene is possibly TRBD1 (5 bases). Sequencing used PBMCs. CDR3 amino acids: CASSGTSDGSVQDTSSLAYEQYF. CDR3 DNA: TGTGCCAGCAGTGGAACCTCGGACGGGTCCGTACAGGACACCTCGTCGTTGGCCTACGAGCAGTACTTC.